This record concerns one T cell receptor (beta chain) sequence. V dropped 7 bases and J dropped 2; count of bases not matched to a gene: 4. The CDR3 is 13 amino acids. Germline assignment: CDR1 LNHDA and CDR2 SQIVND (reference sequence). Only in-frame clones appear in the TCRdb table, and some are missing; sequencing was by immunoSEQ multiplex PCR. The sample contains approximately 110,000 clones, roughly 89% of which appear only once. These data come from a study of T cell responses to AZD1222 COVID-19 vaccine. This material consisted of peripheral blood, taken 28 days after the second AZD1222 dose. This TCR was recovered from an adult who received the AZD1222 COVID-19 vaccine. The V gene is TRBV19, the J gene TRBJ1-1; TRBD1 matches 7 bases. The CDR3, as DNA: TGTGCCAGTAACGAGGGGGCCAACACTGAAGCTTTCTTT. It is translated as CASNEGANTEAFF. Full variable domain (rest looked up from reference TRBV19 and TRBJ1-1): DGGITQSPKYLFRKEGQNVTLSCEQNLNHDAMYWYRQDPGQGLRLIYYSQIVNDFQKGDIAEGYSVSREKKESFPLTVTSAQKNPTAFYLCASNEGANTEAFFGQGTRLTVV.